A single sample is the source of the 5 T cell receptor beta chains below, sequenced in a study of T-cell memory formation after mild COVID-19. From the 5' RACE reads, TCRdb called clonotypes with MiXCR, one entry per CDR3 protein. Of about 360,000 distinct CDR3 sequences listed, approximately 15% were seen once; the top ten hold around a fifth. The sequenced sample was PBMCs or a T cell subset sorted from them (not recorded which). The source of these receptors is a man aged 18 to 35 who had mild COVID-19 (a few samples of this study predate the infection). Cell type and time point are not known.

CDR3 region: CASSPGPGGDTQYF. As DNA, the CDR3 is TGCGCCAGCAGCCCGGGACCGGGAGGAGATACGCAGTATTTT. The chain combines TRBV5-1 with TRBJ2-3, with 7 nucleotides matching TRBD2. CDR3 length equals 14 residues. With 4 bases clipped from V and 5 bases from J, the junction kept 7 bases outside the gene matches. Germline loops: CDR1 SGHRS, CDR2 YFSETQ. The whole variable domain, filled in from reference TRBV5-1 and TRBJ2-3, reads KAGVTQTPRYLIKTRGQQVTLSCSPISGHRSVSWYQQTPGQGLQFLFEYFSETQRNKGNFPGRFSGRQFSNSRSEMNVSTLELGDSALYLCASSPGPGGDTQYFGPGTRLTVL.

This clonotype was counted ten times or more. The gene calls are TRBV4-3 and TRBJ1-5; D gene uncertain. Looked up from germline, CDR1 is LGHNA and CDR2 is YSLEER. The CDR3 covers 17 residues. Trimming took 0 bases from V and 0 from J, leaving 12 bases between them. This chain's CDR3 is CASSQDSATPSNQPQHF. CDR3 DNA: TGCGCCAGCAGCCAAGATTCAGCGACACCTAGCAATCAGCCCCAGCATTTT.

The chain has TRBV4-3 and TRBJ1-1, with D perhaps TRBD1 (6 bases). CDR1 is LGHNA and CDR2 is YSLEER in the germline V gene. V dropped 4 bases and J dropped 8 bases, with 29 bases sitting between them. This CDR3 is built from 18 residues. CDR3 nucleotide sequence: TGCGCCAGCAGCCTCCACTGGAAGGGGGTTGCAGGGGAGGTGGAAGCTTTCTTT. The encoded protein is CASSLHWKGVAGEVEAFF.

Here the CDR3 reads CASSLAGSLGYGYTF. The DNA of the CDR3 is TGTGCCAGCAGCTTAGCCGGGAGCTTAGGTTATGGCTACACCTTC. V usage is TRBV7-9 and J usage is TRBJ1-2, with unresolved D. V lost 0 bases and J 5 bases, leaving 13 bases between the germline ends. This CDR3 comprises 15 residues. Germline V gives CDR1 SEHNR, CDR2 FQNEAQ (reference sequence).

The chain carries TRBV7-3 and TRBJ2-1; tentatively, D is TRBD1 (5 bases). CDR1 and CDR2 from the germline V gene are SGHTA and FQGTGA. V was clipped by 9 bases and J by 9 bases, with 18 bases between them. This CDR3 has 13 residues. The CDR3 DNA sequence: TGTGCCAGTTCTCGAAATCAGGGTTTTGAGCAGTTCTTC. It is translated as CASSRNQGFEQFF.